What follows are 20 T cell receptor beta chains derived from one specimen sequenced in a study of patients and donors after allogeneic stem cell transplantation. Via MiXCR, TCRdb re-called the RT-PCR reads, giving one row per CDR3 protein. The data show approximately 150,000 distinct CDR3 sequences, approximately 35% seen once. Sequencing was performed on blood, either unsorted or a sorted T cell fraction (not recorded which). Source of these receptors: a human donor who was either an allogeneic HSCT recipient or a stem cell or donor lymphocyte infusion donor (not recorded which). It is not recorded whose cells these are; they may come from a transplant donor.

This clonotype was counted once. This CDR3 is CASSPGLVTGEQYF. The DNA of the CDR3 is TGTGCCAGCAGCCCGGGACTAGTGACAGGAGAGCAGTACTTC. The chain has TRBV12-3 or TRBV12-4 and TRBJ2-7; TRBD2 matches 8 bases. The CDR3 extends over 14 amino acids. Unmatched junction bases numbered 11, after V lost 6 bases and J lost 7 bases.

The genes are TRBV6-5 and TRBJ2-4; TRBD1 matches at 8 bases. CDR3 size: 17 residues. Germline trimming cut 0 bases from V and 0 bases from J; bases unmatched to any gene: 4. Germline V lookup: CDR1 MNHEY, CDR2 SVGAGI. The CDR3 reads CASSYSGTGLAKNIQYF. The CDR3 nucleotides read TGTGCCAGCAGTTACTCCGGGACAGGACTAGCCAAAAACATTCAGTACTTC.

The V gene is TRBV6-2 or TRBV6-3, the J gene TRBJ2-1; 8 nucleotides agree with TRBD1. The V segment lost 6 bases and the J segment 10 bases; nucleotides outside the gene matches: 2. This CDR3 comprises 11 residues. The germline gives CDR1 MNHEY, CDR2 SVGEGT. CDR3 nucleotide sequence: TGTGCCAGCAGCCAGGGGGCCGAGCAGTTCTTC. Protein: CASSQGAEQFF.

The J gene is TRBJ1-1, the V gene TRBV27, with D unresolved. Trimming removed 4 bases at V and 1 base at J, with 7 bases between. The CDR3 runs to 13 residues. The germline V gene has CDR1 MNHEY and CDR2 SMNVEV (reference sequence). The CDR3 loop reads CASSYATNTEAFF. The CDR3 DNA is TGTGCCAGCAGTTACGCCACGAACACTGAAGCTTTCTTT.

This clonotype was counted between two and nine times. The rearrangement joins TRBV7-8 to TRBJ1-1; tentatively, D is TRBD1 (5 bases). The ends were cut back, 5 bases at V and 1 base at J, with 14 bases in the middle. Germline V gene lookup returns CDR1 SGHVS and CDR2 FQNEAQ. The CDR3 consists of 15 residues. In DNA form, the CDR3 reads TGTGCCAGCAGCCTGCCGGGACGGTGGAACACTGAAGCTTTCTTT. Translated, it gives CASSLPGRWNTEAFF.

This clonotype appeared a few times. The rearrangement joins TRBV4-3 to TRBJ1-5; D call uncertain. The CDR3 length is 16 residues. Trimming removed 0 bases at V and 6 bases at J, with 15 bases between. Germline values: CDR1 LGHNA, CDR2 YSLEER. The CDR3 DNA reads as TGCGCCAGCAGCCAAGATTGGGGTCTGGAAAGTCAGCCCCAGCATTTT. This gives the protein CASSQDWGLESQPQHF.

The J gene is TRBJ2-5, the V gene TRBV10-3; maybe TRBD2 (7 bases). This CDR3 has 16 residues. In germline, CDR1 is ENHRY, CDR2 SYGVKD. Trimming took off 4 bases at V and 1 base at J, with 16 bases between the two ends. CDR3 sequence (DNA): TGTGCCATCAGTGGCGCGGGGGCTGTTGTCCAAGAGACCCAGTACTTC. Translated, it gives CAISGAGAVVQETQYF.

The chain is built from TRBV2 and TRBJ1-2; D is ambiguous. The germline V gene encodes CDR1 SNHLY and CDR2 FYNNEI. This CDR3 spans 13 amino acids. Between the trimmed V and J ends, which lost 1 base and 3 bases, there was a span of 6 bases. CDR3 residues: CASSEGRDYGYTF. The CDR3 DNA reads TGTGCCAGCAGTGAAGGGCGGGACTATGGCTACACCTTC.

V is TRBV12-3 or TRBV12-4 and J is TRBJ1-4; possible D gene TRBD1, 6 bases. The CDR3 extends over 14 amino acids. Trimming took off 0 bases at V and 7 bases at J, with 9 bases between the two ends. The CDR3 loop reads CASSLAQGSEKLFF. CDR3 DNA sequence: TGTGCCAGCAGTTTAGCCCAGGGGAGTGAAAAACTGTTTTTT.

The chain has TRBV12-3 or TRBV12-4 and TRBJ2-7; no clear D. This CDR3 contains 13 residues. With 7 bases removed from V and 2 bases from J, the gap between germline ends came to 12 bases. CDR3 in amino acids: CASNPPETYEQYF. The CDR3 DNA reads as TGTGCCAGCAATCCTCCCGAGACCTACGAGCAGTACTTC.

This clonotype came up a few times. The rearrangement joins TRBV7-3 to TRBJ1-1; D uncertain. CDR1 and CDR2 from the germline V gene are SGHTA and FQGTGA. V lost 3 bases and J lost 5, with 13 bases in between. The CDR3 contains 14 residues. The CDR3 region is CASSFEGAGTEAFF. The CDR3 nucleotides are TGTGCCAGCAGCTTCGAGGGCGCGGGGACTGAAGCTTTCTTT.

This clonotype appeared a few times. The chain recombines TRBV12-3 or TRBV12-4 with TRBJ1-1; D not certain. The CDR3 is 14 residues long. Trimming cost V 7 bases and J 4 bases, with 16 bases left between them. The CDR3 nucleotides read TGTGCCAGCAATGATATTCGGCGGGCCACTGAAGCTTTCTTT. As protein: CASNDIRRATEAFF.

This clonotype was found a few times. This chain uses TRBV28 with TRBJ1-1; TRBD1 matches 8 bases. After removal of 7 bases from V and 6 bases from J, the junction contained 10 bases not matched to a gene. The germline V gene encodes CDR1 MDHEN and CDR2 SYDVKM. This CDR3 comprises 14 residues. The CDR3 DNA reads as TGTGCCAGCAAATTTGGGGACAGGCGTTCTGAAGCTTTCTTT. Its protein is CASKFGDRRSEAFF.

The chain employs TRBV12-3 or TRBV12-4 and TRBJ1-1; D not resolved. The CDR3 loop spans 12 amino acids. The V gene lost 6 bases and the J gene lost 0 bases, with 5 bases spanning the gap. CDR3 loop: CASRVLNTEAFF. CDR3 coding DNA: TGTGCCAGCAGGGTCCTGAACACTGAAGCTTTCTTT.

This clonotype was picked up a small number of times. The V gene is TRBV12-3 or TRBV12-4, the J gene TRBJ1-6; TRBD1 might be the D (5 bases). The CDR3 totals 16 residues. Between the trimmed V and J ends, which lost 3 bases and 4 bases, there was a span of 13 bases. The CDR3 DNA reads as TGTGCCAGCAGTTTTCACGGGACGTTATATAATTCACCCCTCCACTTT. It specifies CASSFHGTLYNSPLHF.

This clonotype was seen only once. A junction end diverges from the germline sequence, so it may reflect a read error. The CDR3 coding sequence is TGTGCCTGCAGATACTTCCCGGAGGGGTCTAATCAAAAACTGTTTTTT. The encoded protein is CACRYFPEGSNQKLFF. V usage is TRBV2 and J usage is TRBJ1-4, with D possibly matching TRBD1 (5 bases). The CDR3 has 16 residues. Germline CDR1 is SNHLY and CDR2 is FYNNEI.

This sequence joins TRBV6-2 or TRBV6-3 and TRBJ1-5; tentative D call: TRBD1 (5 bases). The CDR3 totals 14 residues. The ends were cut back, 5 bases at V and 2 bases at J, with 10 bases in the middle. Germline V gives CDR1 MNHEY, CDR2 SVGEGT. The CDR3 loop is CASSPQTGNQPQHF. Written as DNA, the CDR3 is TGTGCCAGCAGTCCGCAGACAGGCAATCAGCCCCAGCATTTT.

This clonotype occurred many times. This sequence joins TRBV7-2 and TRBJ2-3; D is unclear. The germline V gene has CDR1 SGHTA and CDR2 FQGNSA. V lost 6 bases to trimming and J lost 3 bases, with 10 bases between them. The CDR3 loop spans 13 amino acids. The CDR3 is CASSPLGTDTQYF. The CDR3 nucleotides are TGTGCCAGCAGTCCGTTAGGAACAGATACGCAGTATTTT.

The CDR3 sequence: CASSLGEGTGSNQPQHF. The DNA of the CDR3 is TGTGCCAGCAGCTTAGGAGAGGGGACAGGCTCGAATCAGCCCCAGCATTTT. This rearrangement joins TRBV7-9 to TRBJ1-5; TRBD1 agrees at 8 bases. Germline V gives CDR1 SEHNR, CDR2 FQNEAQ (reference sequence). Unmatched junction bases numbered 9, after V lost 1 base and J lost 4 bases. This CDR3 spans 17 amino acids.

This clonotype was picked up a small number of times. The rearrangement links TRBV6-1 to TRBJ1-1; D uncertain. V was shortened by 4 bases and J by 4 bases, with 7 bases between the two germline ends. The CDR3 totals 12 residues. Germline V lookup: CDR1 MNHNS, CDR2 SASEGT. The CDR3 here is CASSVSVTEAFF. In nucleotides, the CDR3 is TGTGCCAGCAGTGTCTCAGTCACTGAAGCTTTCTTT.